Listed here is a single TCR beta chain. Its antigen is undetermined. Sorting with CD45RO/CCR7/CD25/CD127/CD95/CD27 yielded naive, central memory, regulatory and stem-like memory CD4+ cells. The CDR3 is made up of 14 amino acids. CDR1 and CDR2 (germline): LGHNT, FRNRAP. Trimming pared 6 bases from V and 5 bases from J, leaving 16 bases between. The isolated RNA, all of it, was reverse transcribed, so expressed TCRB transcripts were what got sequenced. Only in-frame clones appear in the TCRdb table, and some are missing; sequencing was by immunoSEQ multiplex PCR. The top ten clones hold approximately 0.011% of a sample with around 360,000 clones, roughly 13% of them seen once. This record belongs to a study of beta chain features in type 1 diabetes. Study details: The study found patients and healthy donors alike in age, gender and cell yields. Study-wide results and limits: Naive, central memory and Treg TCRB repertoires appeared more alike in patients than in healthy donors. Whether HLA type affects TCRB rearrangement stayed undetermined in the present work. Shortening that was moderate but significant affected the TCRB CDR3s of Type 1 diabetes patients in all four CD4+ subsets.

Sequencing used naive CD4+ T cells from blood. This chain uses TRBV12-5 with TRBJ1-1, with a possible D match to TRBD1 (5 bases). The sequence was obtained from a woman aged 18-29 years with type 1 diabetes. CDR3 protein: CASGTAIGGTEAFF. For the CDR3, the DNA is TGTGCTAGTGGGACAGCTATCGGGGGGACTGAAGCTTTCTTT. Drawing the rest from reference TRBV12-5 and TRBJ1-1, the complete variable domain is DARVTQTPRHKVTEMGQEVTMRCQPILGHNTVFWYRQTMMQGLELLAYFRNRAPLDDSGMPKDRFSAEMPDATLATLKIQPSEPRDSAVYFCASGTAIGGTEAFFGQGTRLTVV.